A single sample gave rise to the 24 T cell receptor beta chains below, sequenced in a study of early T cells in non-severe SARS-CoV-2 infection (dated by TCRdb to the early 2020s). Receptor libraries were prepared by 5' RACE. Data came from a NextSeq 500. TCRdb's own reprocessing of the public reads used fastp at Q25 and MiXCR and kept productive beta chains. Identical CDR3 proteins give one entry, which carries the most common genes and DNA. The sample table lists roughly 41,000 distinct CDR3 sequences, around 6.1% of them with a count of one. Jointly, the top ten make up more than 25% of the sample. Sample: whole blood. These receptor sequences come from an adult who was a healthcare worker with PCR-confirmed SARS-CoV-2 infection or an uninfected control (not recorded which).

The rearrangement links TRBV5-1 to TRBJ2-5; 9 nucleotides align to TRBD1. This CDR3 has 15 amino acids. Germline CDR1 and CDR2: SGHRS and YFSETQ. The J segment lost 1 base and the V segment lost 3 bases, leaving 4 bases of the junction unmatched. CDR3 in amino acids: CASSSKTGGQETQYF. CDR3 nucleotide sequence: TGCGCCAGCAGCTCAAAGACAGGGGGCCAAGAGACCCAGTACTTC.

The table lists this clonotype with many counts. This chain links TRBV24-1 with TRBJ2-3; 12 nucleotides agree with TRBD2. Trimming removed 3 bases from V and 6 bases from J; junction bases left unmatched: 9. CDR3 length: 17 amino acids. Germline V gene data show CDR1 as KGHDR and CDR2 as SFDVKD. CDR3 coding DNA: TGTGCCACCAGTGATCGACGAGGGACTAGCGGGCGGGATACGCAGTATTTT. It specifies CATSDRRGTSGRDTQYF.

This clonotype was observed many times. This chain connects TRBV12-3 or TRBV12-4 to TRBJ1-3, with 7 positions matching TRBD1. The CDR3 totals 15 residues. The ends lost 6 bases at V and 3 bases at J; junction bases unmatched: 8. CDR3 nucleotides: TGTGCCAGCAGACCTGGACAGGAGGGTGGAAACACCATATATTTT. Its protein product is CASRPGQEGGNTIYF.

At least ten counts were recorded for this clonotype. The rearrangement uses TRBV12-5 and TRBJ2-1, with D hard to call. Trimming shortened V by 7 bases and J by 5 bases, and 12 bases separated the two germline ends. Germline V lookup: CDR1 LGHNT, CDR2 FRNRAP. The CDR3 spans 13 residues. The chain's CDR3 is CASVLDAHNEQFF. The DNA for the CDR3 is TGTGCTAGTGTCTTGGACGCACACAATGAGCAGTTCTTC.

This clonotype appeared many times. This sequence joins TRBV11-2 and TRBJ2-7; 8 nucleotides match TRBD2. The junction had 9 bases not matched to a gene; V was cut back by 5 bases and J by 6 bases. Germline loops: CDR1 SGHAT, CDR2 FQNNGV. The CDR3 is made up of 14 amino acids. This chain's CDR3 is CASSQAAGALEQYF. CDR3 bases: TGTGCCAGCAGCCAAGCAGCGGGAGCCCTCGAGCAGTACTTC.

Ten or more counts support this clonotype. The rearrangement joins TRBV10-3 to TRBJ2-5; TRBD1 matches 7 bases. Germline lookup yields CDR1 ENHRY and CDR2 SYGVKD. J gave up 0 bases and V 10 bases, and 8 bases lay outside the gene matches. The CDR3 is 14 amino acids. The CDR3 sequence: CATAEGADQETQYF. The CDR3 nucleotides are TGTGCCACCGCTGAGGGGGCGGACCAAGAGACCCAGTACTTC.

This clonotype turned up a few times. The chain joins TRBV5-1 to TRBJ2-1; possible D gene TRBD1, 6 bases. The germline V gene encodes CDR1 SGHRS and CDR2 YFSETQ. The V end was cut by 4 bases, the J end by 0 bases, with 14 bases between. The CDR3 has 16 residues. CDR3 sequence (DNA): TGCGCCAGCAGCGAACCAGGGGATTACTCCTACAATGAGCAGTTCTTC. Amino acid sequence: CASSEPGDYSYNEQFF.

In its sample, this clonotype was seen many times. CDR3 sequence: CASSLADQGTQYF. CDR3 coding DNA: TGTGCCAGCAGCTTAGCGGATCAGGGGACCCAGTACTTC. The rearrangement uses TRBV7-2 and TRBJ2-5, with D possibly matching TRBD1 (5 bases). Trimming cost V 0 bases and J 7 bases, with 9 bases left between them. This CDR3 region has 13 residues. The germline V gene has CDR1 SGHTA and CDR2 FQGNSA. The full variable domain, completed using reference TRBV7-2 and TRBJ2-5, is GAGVSQSPSNKVTEKGKDVELRCDPISGHTALYWYRQSLGQGLEFLIYFQGNSAPDKSGLPSDRFSAERTGGSVSTLTIQRTQQEDSAVYLCASSLADQGTQYFGPGTRLLVL.

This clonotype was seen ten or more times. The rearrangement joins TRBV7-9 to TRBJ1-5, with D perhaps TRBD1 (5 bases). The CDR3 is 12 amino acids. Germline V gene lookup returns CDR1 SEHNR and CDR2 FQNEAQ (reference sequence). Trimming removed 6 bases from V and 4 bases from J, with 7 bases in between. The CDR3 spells CASSRGNQPQHF. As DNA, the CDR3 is TGTGCCAGCAGTCGGGGGAATCAGCCCCAGCATTTT.

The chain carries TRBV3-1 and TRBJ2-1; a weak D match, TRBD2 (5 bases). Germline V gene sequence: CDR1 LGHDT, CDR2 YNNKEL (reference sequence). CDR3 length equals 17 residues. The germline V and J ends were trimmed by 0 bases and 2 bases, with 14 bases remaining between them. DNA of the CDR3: TGTGCCAGCAGCCAAGATCTCCCAGCGGCCCCCTACAATGAGCAGTTCTTC. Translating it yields CASSQDLPAAPYNEQFF.

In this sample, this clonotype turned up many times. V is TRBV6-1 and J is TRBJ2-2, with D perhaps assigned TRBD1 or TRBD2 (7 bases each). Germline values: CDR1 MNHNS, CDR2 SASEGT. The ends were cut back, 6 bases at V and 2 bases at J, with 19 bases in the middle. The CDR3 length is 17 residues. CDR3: CASRSGTAQPNTGELFF. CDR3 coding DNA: TGTGCCAGCAGGAGCGGGACAGCCCAACCAAACACCGGGGAGCTGTTTTTT.

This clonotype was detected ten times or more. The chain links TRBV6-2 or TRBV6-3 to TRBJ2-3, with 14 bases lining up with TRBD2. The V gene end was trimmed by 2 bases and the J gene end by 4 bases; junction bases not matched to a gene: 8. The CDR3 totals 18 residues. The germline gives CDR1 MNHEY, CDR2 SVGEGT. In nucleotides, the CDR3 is TGTGCCAGCAGTTACCCGACTAGCGGGAGGGCCAGGCCAGATACGCAGTATTTT. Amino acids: CASSYPTSGRARPDTQYF.

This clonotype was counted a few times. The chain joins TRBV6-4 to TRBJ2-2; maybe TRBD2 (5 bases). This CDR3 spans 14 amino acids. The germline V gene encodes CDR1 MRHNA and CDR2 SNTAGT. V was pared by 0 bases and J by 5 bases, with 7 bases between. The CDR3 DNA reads TGTGCCAGCAGTGACTCGGAGGAGACCGGGGAGCTGTTTTTT. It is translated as CASSDSEETGELFF.

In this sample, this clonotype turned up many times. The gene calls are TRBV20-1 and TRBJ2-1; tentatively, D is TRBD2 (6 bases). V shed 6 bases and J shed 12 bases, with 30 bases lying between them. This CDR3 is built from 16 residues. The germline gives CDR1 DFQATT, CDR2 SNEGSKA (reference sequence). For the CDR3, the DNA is TGCAGTGCCGTCGGGACTTATGTTTCCCGACCCCGGTTGCAGTTCTTC. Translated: CSAVGTYVSRPRLQFF.

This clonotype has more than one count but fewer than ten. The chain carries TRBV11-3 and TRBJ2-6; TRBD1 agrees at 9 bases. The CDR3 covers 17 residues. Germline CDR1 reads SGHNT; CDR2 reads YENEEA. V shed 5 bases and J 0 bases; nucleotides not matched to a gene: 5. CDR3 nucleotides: TGTGCCAGCAGCGCGGGACAGGGAATCTCTGGGGCCAACGTCCTGACTTTC. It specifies CASSAGQGISGANVLTF. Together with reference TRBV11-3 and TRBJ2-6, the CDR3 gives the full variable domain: EAGVVQSPRYKIIEKKQPVAFWCNPISGHNTLYWYLQNLGQGPELLIRYENEEAVDDSQLPKDRFSAERLKGVDSTLKIQPAELGDSAVYLCASSAGQGISGANVLTFGAGSRLTVL.

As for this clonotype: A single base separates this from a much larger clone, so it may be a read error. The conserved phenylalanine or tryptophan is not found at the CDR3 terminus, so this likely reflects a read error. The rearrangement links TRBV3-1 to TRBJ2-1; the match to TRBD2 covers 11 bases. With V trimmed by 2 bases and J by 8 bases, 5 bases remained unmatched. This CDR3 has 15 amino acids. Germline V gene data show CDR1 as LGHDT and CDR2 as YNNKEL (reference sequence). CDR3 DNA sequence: TGTGCCAGCAGCCAATTAGCGGGGGGGCTTGATGAGCAGTTCTCC. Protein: CASSQLAGGLDEQFS.

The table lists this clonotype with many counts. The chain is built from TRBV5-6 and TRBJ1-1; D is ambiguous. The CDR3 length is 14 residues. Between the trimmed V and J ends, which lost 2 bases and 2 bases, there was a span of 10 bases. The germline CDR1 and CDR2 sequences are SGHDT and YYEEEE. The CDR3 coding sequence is TGTGCCAGCAGCTTCGAGGGAGTTAACACTGAAGCTTTCTTT. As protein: CASSFEGVNTEAFF.

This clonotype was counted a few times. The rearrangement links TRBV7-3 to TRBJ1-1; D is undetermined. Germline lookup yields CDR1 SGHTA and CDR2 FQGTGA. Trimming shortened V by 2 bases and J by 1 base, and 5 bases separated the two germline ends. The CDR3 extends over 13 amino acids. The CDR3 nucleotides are TGTGCCAGCAGCTTATTCGAGAACACTGAAGCTTTCTTT. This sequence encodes CASSLFENTEAFF.

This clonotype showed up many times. The CDR3 DNA sequence: TGTGCCAGCTCAACCAATAGGGGACAACAAGAGACCCAGTACTTC. Amino acid sequence: CASSTNRGQQETQYF. The chain is built from TRBV18 and TRBJ2-5; a weak D match, TRBD1 (6 bases). The V end was cut by 5 bases, the J end by 2 bases, with 15 bases between. This CDR3 has 15 residues. Per germline, CDR1 KGHSH and CDR2 LQKENI.

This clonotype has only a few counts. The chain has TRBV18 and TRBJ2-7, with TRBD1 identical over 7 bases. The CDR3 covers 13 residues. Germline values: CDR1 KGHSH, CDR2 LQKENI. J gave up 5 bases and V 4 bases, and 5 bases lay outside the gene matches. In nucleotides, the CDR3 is TGTGCCAGCTCACGGGGACAGTTCCACGAGCAGTACTTC. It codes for CASSRGQFHEQYF.

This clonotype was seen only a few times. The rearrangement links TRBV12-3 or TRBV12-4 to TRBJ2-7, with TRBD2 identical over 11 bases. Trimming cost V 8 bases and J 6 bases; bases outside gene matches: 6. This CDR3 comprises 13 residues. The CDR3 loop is CASGSGLAAEQYF. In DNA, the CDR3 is TGTGCCAGCGGATCGGGACTAGCGGCCGAGCAGTACTTC.

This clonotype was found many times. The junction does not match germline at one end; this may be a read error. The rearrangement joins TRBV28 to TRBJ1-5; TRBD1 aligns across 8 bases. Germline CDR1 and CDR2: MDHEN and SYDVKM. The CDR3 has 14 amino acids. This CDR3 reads CASSLGQGNQPQHF. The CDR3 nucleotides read TGTGCCAGCAGTTTAGGACAGGGCAACCAGCCCCAGCATTTT.

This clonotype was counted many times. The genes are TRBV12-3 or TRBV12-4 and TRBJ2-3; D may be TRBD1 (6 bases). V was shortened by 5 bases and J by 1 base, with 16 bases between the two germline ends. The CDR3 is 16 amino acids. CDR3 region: CASSPPRDKGTDTQYF. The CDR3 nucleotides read TGTGCCAGCAGTCCCCCGAGGGACAAAGGCACAGATACGCAGTATTTT.

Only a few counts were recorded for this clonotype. The CDR3 sequence: CASAPGLNFYGYTF. CDR3 sequence (DNA): TGTGCCAGCGCACCGGGACTCAACTTCTATGGCTACACCTTC. This chain connects TRBV28 to TRBJ1-2, with D possibly TRBD1 on 5 matching bases. Deletions cut 8 bases from V and 4 bases from J, with 17 bases between. In germline, CDR1 is MDHEN, CDR2 SYDVKM. This CDR3 has 14 residues.